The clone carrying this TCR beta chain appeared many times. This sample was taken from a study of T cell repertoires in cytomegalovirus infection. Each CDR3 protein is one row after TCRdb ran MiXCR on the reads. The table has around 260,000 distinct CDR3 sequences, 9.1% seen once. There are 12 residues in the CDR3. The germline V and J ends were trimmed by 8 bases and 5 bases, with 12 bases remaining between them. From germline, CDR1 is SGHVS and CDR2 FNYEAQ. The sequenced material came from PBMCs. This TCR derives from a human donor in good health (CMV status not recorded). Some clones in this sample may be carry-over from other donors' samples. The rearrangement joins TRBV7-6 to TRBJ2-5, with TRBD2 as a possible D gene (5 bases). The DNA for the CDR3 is TGTGCCAGCTCAAGGGTAGCGGAGACCCAGTACTTC. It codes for CASSRVAETQYF.